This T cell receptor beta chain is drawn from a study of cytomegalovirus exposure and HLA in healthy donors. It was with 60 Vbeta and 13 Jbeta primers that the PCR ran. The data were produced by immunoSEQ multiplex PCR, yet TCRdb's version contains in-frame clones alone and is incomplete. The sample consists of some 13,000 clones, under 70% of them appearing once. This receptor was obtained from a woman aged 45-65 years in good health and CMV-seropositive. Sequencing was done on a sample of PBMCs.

The CDR3 nucleotides read TGTGCCAGCACCGACGGGGAGACCCAGTACTTC. Residues: CASTDGETQYF. The chain combines TRBV6-5 with TRBJ2-5; D remains unclear. The length of the CDR3 is 11 residues. The germline gives CDR1 MNHEY, CDR2 SVGAGI. V was trimmed by 7 bases and J by 5 bases, leaving 8 bases between them.